The sequence of this T cell receptor beta chain was determined in a study of T-cell memory formation after mild COVID-19 (dated by TCRdb to about 2021). Describing the broader study: TCR sequence clusters from the two donors were found to be largely donor specific. Two young, previously healthy adult volunteers made up the cohort, one male and one female. In two donors, T-cell clones that expanded and contracted after mild COVID-19 were followed by sequencing TCRalpha and TCRbeta repertoires longitudinally.

Summary of the overall study and its limitations: The second-wave clones that peaked on day 37 were not confirmed to be SARS-CoV-2 specific. Only a couple of mild cases were covered in the study, and larger cohorts including severe cases with pre-infection samples were considered necessary. Contracting CD4+ clones were located mainly in the CM and EM memory subsets, whereas CD8+ clones were found to be enriched in EMRA. Clones contracting from day 15 to 85 had balanced CD4/CD8 phenotypes, while a second wave expanding from day 15 to 37 was biased towards CD4+. Some responding clones were detected in pre-infection memory, suggesting pre-existing cross-reactive memory T cells joined the SARS-CoV-2 response.

The junction carries 10 bases between V and J, which are trimmed by 0 bases and 2 bases respectively. The CDR3 measures 15 amino acids from cysteine to phenylalanine. CDR3 DNA is the only sequence kept; it has 45 bases, read in frame from the first base. As encoded in the germline V gene, CDR1 is KGHSH while CDR2 is LQKENI. PBMCs were isolated by Ficoll-Paque density gradient centrifugation. Data came from an Illumina NovaSeq 6000. TCRalpha and TCRbeta cDNA libraries were constructed by 5'RACE with constant-segment primers, with sample barcodes and unique molecular identifiers being introduced. Trizol reagent was used to extract RNA from every sample. The libraries were amplified in two PCR steps, and the second step added a second sample barcode and Illumina TruSeq adapters. Libraries were sequenced on an Illumina NovaSeq with 2 x 150 bp paired-end reads. Per the original workflow: With migec v1.2.7, reads were demultiplexed and then collapsed into UMI-guided consensus sequences. Using mixcr v2.1.11, the UMI consensuses were aligned to TRA and TRB V and J templates and assembled into clonotypes. A clonotype was counted as expanded or contracted only when both edgeR and NoisET called the clonotype significant, with the noise models trained on biological replicates. For edgeR calls, a false discovery rate-adjusted p below 0.01 and a log2 fold-change threshold of 1 were applied. As an exploratory analysis of dynamics, max-normalized trajectories of the 1000 most abundant clonotypes were examined by PCA with hierarchical clustering. Separately sequenced CD4+ and CD8+ repertoires were used to assign the CD4 or CD8 phenotype of responding clones. TCRdb passed the public sequencing reads through fastp at Q25 and MiXCR, retaining productive beta sequences. Every distinct CDR3 protein forms one entry, paired with its most common genes and DNA. Here the V and J calls rest on TCRdb's processing, not on the authors' analysis. The sample table records 300,000 to 350,000 distinct CDR3 sequences; about an eighth of these occur just once. Jointly, the top ten make up about a fifth of the sample.

Note on this clonotype: Its antigen is not yet known. Base-call qualities are not available, and no considerably larger clone is one nucleotide away.

The specimen was PBMCs or a T cell subset sorted from them (not recorded which). The receptor's source is a man between 18 and 29 years old who had mild COVID-19 (a few samples of this study predate the infection). The sample titles of this study are shuffled in the database, so cell type and time point are left out; the donor was told from shared clones. The chain employs TRBV18 and TRBJ1-2, with the D gene call left open. The sequenced DNA is TGTGCCAGCTCACCACCGCTGGTGGGGAACTATGGCTACACCTTC. This is translated as CASSPPLVGNYGYTF.